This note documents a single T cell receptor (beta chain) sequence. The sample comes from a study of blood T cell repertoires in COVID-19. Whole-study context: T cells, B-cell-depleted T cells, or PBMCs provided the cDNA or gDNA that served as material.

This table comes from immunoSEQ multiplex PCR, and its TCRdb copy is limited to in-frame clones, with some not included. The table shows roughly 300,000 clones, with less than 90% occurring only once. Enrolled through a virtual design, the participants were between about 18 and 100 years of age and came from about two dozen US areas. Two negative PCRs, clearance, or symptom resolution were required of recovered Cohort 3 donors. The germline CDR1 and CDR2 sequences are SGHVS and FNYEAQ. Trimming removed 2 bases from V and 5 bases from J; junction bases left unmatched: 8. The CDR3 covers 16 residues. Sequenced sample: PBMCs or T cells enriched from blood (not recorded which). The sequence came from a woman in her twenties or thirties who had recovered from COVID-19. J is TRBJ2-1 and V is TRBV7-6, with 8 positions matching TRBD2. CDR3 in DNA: TGTGCCAGCAGCTTACGGGGGGGGATCGCGCACAATGAGCAGTTCTTC. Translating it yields CASSLRGGIAHNEQFF. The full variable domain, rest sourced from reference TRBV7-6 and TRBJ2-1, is GAGVSQSPRYKVTKRGQDVALRCDPISGHVSLYWYRQALGQGPEFLTYFNYEAQQDKSGLPNDRFSAERPEGSISTLTIQRTEQRDSAMYRCASSLRGGIAHNEQFFGPGTRLTVL.